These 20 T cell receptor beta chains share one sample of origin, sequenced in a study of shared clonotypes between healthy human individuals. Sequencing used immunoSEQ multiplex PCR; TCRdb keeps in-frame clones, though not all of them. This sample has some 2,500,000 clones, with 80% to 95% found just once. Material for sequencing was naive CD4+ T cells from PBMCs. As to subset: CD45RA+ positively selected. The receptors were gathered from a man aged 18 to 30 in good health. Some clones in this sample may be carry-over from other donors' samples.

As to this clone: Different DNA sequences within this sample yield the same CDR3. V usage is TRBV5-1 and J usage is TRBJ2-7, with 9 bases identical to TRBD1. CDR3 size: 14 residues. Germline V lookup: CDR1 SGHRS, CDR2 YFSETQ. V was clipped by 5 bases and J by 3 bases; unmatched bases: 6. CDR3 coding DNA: TGCGCCAGCAGACCCGGGACAGGGTACTACGAGCAGTACTTC. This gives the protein CASRPGTGYYEQYF. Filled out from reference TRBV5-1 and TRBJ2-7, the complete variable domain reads KAGVTQTPRYLIKTRGQQVTLSCSPISGHRSVSWYQQTPGQGLQFLFEYFSETQRNKGNFPGRFSGRQFSNSRSEMNVSTLELGDSALYLCASRPGTGYYEQYFGPGTRLTVT.

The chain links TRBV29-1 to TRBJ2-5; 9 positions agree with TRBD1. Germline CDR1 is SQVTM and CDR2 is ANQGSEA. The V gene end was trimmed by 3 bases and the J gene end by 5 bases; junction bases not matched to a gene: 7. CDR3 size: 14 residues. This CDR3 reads CSVEGTGRSETQYF. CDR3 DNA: TGCAGCGTTGAGGGGACAGGGAGGAGCGAGACCCAGTACTTC.

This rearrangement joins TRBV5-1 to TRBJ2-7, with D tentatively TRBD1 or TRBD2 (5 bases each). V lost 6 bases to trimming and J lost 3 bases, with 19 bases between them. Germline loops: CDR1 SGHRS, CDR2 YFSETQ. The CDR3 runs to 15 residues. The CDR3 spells CASTVAMGTHYEQYF. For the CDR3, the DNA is TGCGCCAGCACAGTAGCGATGGGGACCCACTACGAGCAGTACTTC.

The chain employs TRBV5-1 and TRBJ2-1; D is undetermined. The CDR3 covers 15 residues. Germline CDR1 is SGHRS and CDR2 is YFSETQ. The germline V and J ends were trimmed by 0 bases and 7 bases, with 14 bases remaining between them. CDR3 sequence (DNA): TGCGCCAGCAGCTTGGCCGGCTATACGAGTAATGAGCAGTTCTTC. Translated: CASSLAGYTSNEQFF.

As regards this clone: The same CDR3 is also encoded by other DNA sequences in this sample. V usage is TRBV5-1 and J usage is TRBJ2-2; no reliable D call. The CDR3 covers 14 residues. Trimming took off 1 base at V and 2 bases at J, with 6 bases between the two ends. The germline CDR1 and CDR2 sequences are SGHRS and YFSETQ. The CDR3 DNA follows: TGCGCCAGCAGCTTGAACCCTAACACCGGGGAGCTGTTTTTT. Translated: CASSLNPNTGELFF.

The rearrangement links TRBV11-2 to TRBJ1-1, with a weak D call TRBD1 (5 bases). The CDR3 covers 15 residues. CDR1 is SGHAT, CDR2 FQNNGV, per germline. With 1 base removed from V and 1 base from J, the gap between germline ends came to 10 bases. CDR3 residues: CASSLALTANTEAFF. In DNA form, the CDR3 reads TGTGCCAGCAGCTTAGCTTTGACAGCGAACACTGAAGCTTTCTTT. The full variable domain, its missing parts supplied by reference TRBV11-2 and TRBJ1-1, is EAGVAQSPRYKIIEKRQSVAFWCNPISGHATLYWYQQILGQGPKLLIQFQNNGVVDDSQLPKDRFSAERLKGVDSTLKIQPAKLEDSAVYLCASSLALTANTEAFFGQGTRLTVV.

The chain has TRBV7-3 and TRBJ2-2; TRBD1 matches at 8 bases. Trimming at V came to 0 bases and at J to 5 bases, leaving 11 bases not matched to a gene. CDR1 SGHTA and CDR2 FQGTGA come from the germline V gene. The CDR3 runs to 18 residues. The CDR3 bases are TGTGCCAGCAGCTTAACGTTAACGGGCAGGGGGCGGACCGGGGAGCTGTTTTTT. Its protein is CASSLTLTGRGRTGELFF.

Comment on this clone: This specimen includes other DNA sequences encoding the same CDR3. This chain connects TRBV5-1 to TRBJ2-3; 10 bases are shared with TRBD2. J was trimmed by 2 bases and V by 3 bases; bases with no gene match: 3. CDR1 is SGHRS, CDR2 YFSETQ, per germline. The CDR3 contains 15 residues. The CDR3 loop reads CASSSGLAATDTQYF. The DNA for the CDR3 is TGCGCCAGCAGCTCAGGACTAGCGGCCACAGATACGCAGTATTTT.

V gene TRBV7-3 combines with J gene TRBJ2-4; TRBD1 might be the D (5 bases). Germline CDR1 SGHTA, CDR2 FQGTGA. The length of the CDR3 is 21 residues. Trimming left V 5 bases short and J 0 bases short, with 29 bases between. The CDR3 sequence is CASSAREIMQGYSLAKNIQYF. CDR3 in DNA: TGTGCCAGCAGCGCCCGCGAGATTATGCAGGGCTATTCTCTAGCCAAAAACATTCAGTACTTC.

CDR3 region: CASSRVGGSYEQYF. The CDR3 nucleotides read TGTGCCAGCAGCCGGGTGGGCGGGAGCTACGAGCAGTACTTC. The chain combines TRBV27 with TRBJ2-7, with 7 positions matching TRBD2. In germline, CDR1 is MNHEY, CDR2 SMNVEV (reference sequence). Trimming took 6 bases from V and 3 from J; bases not matched to a gene: 8. The CDR3 extends over 14 amino acids.

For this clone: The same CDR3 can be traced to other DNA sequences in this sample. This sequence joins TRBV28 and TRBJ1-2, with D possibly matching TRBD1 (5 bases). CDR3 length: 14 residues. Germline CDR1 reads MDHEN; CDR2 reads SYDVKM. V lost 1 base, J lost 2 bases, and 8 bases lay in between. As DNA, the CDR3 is TGTGCCAGCAGTTTATCGGGACCCAACTATGGCTACACCTTC. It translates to CASSLSGPNYGYTF.

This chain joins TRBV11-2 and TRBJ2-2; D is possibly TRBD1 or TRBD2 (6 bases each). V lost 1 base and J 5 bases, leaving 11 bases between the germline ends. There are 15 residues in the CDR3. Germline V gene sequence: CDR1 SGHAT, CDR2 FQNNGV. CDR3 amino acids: CASSLAGAETGELFF. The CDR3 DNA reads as TGTGCCAGCAGCTTAGCGGGGGCAGAAACCGGGGAGCTGTTTTTT.

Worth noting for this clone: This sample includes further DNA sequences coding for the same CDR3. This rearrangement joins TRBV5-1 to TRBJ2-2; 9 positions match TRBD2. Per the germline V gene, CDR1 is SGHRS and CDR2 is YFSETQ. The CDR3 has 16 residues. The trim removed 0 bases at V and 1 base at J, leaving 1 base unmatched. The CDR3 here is CASSLATSGNTGELFF. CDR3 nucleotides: TGCGCCAGCAGCTTGGCGACTAGCGGGAACACCGGGGAGCTGTTTTTT.

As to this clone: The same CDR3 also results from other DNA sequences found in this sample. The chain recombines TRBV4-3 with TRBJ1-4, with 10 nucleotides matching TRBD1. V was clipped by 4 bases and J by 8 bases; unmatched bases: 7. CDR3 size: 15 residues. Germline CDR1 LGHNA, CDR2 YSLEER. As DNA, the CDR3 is TGCGCCAGCAGCCGTAGGACAGGGGGAGGGGAAAAACTGTTTTTT. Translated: CASSRRTGGGEKLFF.

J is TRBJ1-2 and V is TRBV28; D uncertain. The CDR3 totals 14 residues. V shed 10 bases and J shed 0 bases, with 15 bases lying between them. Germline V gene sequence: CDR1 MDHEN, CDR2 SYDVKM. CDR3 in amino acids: CATWLLGANYGYTF. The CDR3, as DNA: TGTGCCACCTGGTTGTTGGGAGCTAACTATGGCTACACCTTC.

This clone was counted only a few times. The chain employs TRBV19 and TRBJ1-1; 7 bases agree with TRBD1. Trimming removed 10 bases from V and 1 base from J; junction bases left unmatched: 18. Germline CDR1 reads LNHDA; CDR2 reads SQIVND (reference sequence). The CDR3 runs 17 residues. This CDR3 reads CATSPGRGWVANTEAFF. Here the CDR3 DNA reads TGTGCCACCTCTCCCGGCAGGGGGTGGGTGGCGAACACTGAAGCTTTCTTT.

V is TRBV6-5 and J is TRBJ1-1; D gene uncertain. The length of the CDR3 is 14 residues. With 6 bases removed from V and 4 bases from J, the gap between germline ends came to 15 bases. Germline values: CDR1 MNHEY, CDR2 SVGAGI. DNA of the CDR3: TGTGCCAGCAGCCCGCGGAGGTTTACCACTGAAGCTTTCTTT. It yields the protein CASSPRRFTTEAFF.

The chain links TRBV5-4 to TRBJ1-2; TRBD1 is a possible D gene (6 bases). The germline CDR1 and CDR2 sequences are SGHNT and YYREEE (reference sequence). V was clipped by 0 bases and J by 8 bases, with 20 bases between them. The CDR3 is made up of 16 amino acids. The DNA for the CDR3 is TGTGCCAGCAGCTTGGCTTCGGGGGGCGCTTTTCTAGGCTACACCTTC. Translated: CASSLASGGAFLGYTF. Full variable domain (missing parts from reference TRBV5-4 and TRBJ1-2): ETGVTQSPTHLIKTRGQQVTLRCSSQSGHNTVSWYQQALGQGPQFIFQYYREEENGRGNFPPRFSGLQFPNYSSELNVNALELDDSALYLCASSLASGGAFLGYTFGSGTRLTVV.

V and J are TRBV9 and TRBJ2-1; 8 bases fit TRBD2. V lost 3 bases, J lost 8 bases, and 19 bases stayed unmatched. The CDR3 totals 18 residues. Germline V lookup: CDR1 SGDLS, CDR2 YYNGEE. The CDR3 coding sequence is TGTGCCAGCAGCGCCCTGGCCGGGGGGGGCGCATGGGGACATGAGCAGTTCTTC. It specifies CASSALAGGGAWGHEQFF. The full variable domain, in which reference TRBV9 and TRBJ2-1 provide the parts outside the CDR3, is DSGVTQTPKHLITATGQRVTLRCSPRSGDLSVYWYQQSLDQGLQFLIQYYNGEERAKGNILERFSAQQFPDLHSELNLSSLELGDSALYFCASSALAGGGAWGHEQFFGPGTRLTVL.

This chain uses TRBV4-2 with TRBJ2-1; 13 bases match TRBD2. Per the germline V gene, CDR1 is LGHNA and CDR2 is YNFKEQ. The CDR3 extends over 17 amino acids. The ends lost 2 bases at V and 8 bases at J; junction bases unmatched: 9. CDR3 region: CASSQPLGLAGFDEQFF. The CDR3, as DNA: TGTGCCAGCAGCCAACCCCTGGGACTAGCGGGATTCGATGAGCAGTTCTTC.